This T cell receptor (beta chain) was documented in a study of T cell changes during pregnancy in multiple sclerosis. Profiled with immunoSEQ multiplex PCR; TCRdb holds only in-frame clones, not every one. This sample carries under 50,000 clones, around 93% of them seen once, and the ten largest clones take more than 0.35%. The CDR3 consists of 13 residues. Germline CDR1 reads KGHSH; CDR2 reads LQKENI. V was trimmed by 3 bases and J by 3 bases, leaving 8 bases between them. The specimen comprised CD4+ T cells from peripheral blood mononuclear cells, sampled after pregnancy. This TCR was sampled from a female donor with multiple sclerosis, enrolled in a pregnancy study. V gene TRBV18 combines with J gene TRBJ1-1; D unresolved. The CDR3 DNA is TGTGCCAGCTCACCCCCGGGTGACACTGAAGCTTTCTTT. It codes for CASSPPGDTEAFF.